Presented here are 12 T cell receptor beta chains from one specimen sequenced in a study of CD8 T cells in ankylosing spondylitis. In TCRdb, the 5' RACE reads were re-called with MiXCR into one record per CDR3 protein. The repertoire has about 300,000 distinct CDR3 sequences, approximately 10% of them found once; the top ten carry about 10%. Material: blood, either unsorted or a sorted T cell fraction (not recorded which). The receptors stem from a female donor with ankylosing spondylitis or in good health (not recorded which).

CDR3 nucleotide sequence: TGTGCCAGCAGCTCCCCGGCGGGGGGGGCCGCAGATACGCAGTATTTT. Amino acids: CASSSPAGGAADTQYF. J is TRBJ2-3 and V is TRBV11-3; 9 bases map to TRBD2. The CDR3 length is 16 residues. Germline CDR1 and CDR2: SGHNT and YENEEA. V gave up 4 bases and J gave up 4 bases; unmatched junction bases: 9.

This chain joins TRBV5-1 and TRBJ1-2, with TRBD1 matching 9 bases. This CDR3 has 16 amino acids. V trimming: 1 base; J trimming: 6 bases; junction bases outside the gene matches: 10. Per the germline V gene, CDR1 is SGHRS and CDR2 is YFSETQ. The CDR3 coding sequence is TGCGCCAGCAGCTTGTGGTCGGGACAGGGAAGCCATGGCTACACCTTC. Translated, it gives CASSLWSGQGSHGYTF.

This clonotype occurred many times. The genes are TRBV28 and TRBJ1-6, with D perhaps matching TRBD1 (5 bases). Trimming took off 4 bases at V and 10 bases at J, with 14 bases between the two ends. This CDR3 has 14 amino acids. CDR1 and CDR2 from the germline V gene are MDHEN and SYDVKM. The CDR3 sequence is CASSSQVFGSPLHF. The CDR3 coding sequence is TGTGCCAGCAGTTCACAGGTCTTCGGATCACCCCTCCACTTT. The whole variable domain, remainder taken from reference TRBV28 and TRBJ1-6, is DVKVTQSSRYLVKRTGEKVFLECVQDMDHENMFWYRQDPGLGLRLIYFSYDVKMKEKGDIPEGYSVSREKKERFSLILESASTNQTSMYLCASSSQVFGSPLHFGNGTRLTVT.

This clonotype was seen only a few times. V is TRBV20-1 and J is TRBJ1-5; maybe TRBD1 (5 bases). CDR3 size: 15 residues. V lost 1 base and J 6 bases, leaving 16 bases between the germline ends. CDR1 DFQATT and CDR2 SNEGSKA come from the germline V gene (reference sequence). CDR3 in DNA: TGCAGTGCTAGAGTAAGGGGCTCAGTGCGTCAGCCCCAGCATTTT. Encoded protein: CSARVRGSVRQPQHF.

This clonotype was counted ten times or more. The rearrangement uses TRBV27 and TRBJ2-1; D may be TRBD2 (5 bases). The CDR3 covers 15 residues. Trimming shortened V by 6 bases and J by 1 base, and 13 bases separated the two germline ends. Germline V gives CDR1 MNHEY, CDR2 SMNVEV (reference sequence). The CDR3 reads CASRIGRTSYNEQFF. For the CDR3, the DNA is TGTGCCAGCAGGATTGGGCGGACTTCCTACAATGAGCAGTTCTTC.

This clonotype was counted at least ten times. The chain joins TRBV5-1 to TRBJ1-2, with D possibly being TRBD1 (6 bases). The CDR3 totals 16 residues. The V end was cut by 0 bases, the J end by 7 bases, with 19 bases between. Germline V CDR1 and CDR2: SGHRS, YFSETQ. CDR3 nucleotides: TGCGCCAGCAGCTTGGATGGGGGGCCCGGGGGTGGTGGCTACACCTTC. The encoded protein is CASSLDGGPGGGGYTF.

This clonotype was seen a handful of times. The chain carries TRBV27 and TRBJ2-7, with TRBD2 matching over 11 bases. This CDR3 has 17 residues. CDR1 MNHEY and CDR2 SMNVEV come from the germline V gene (reference sequence). The V and J ends lost 5 bases and 3 bases, in that order; junction bases with no gene match: 12. The CDR3 spells CASSEGLAVGRFYEQYF. The CDR3, as DNA: TGTGCCAGCAGTGAGGGACTAGCGGTTGGTAGATTCTACGAGCAGTACTTC.

The sample holds a few counts of this clonotype. The chain carries TRBV19 and TRBJ2-2; no clear D. V was shortened by 1 base and J by 6 bases, with 9 bases between the two germline ends. The germline V gene has CDR1 LNHDA and CDR2 SQIVND (reference sequence). This CDR3 region has 14 residues. In nucleotides, the CDR3 is TGTGCCAGTAGTATAGTTGGGTTCCCCGGGGAGCTGTTTTTT. Translation: CASSIVGFPGELFF. Based on the CDR3 plus reference TRBV19 and TRBJ2-2, the full variable domain is DGGITQSPKYLFRKEGQNVTLSCEQNLNHDAMYWYRQDPGQGLRLIYYSQIVNDFQKGDIAEGYSVSREKKESFPLTVTSAQKNPTAFYLCASSIVGFPGELFFGEGSRLTVL.

The table lists this clonotype with a few counts. The rearrangement links TRBV7-2 to TRBJ1-1; 9 positions match TRBD1. Trimming removed 4 bases from V and 0 bases from J; junction bases left unmatched: 9. The germline V gene has CDR1 SGHTA and CDR2 FQGNSA. The CDR3 sequence is 17 residues long. The CDR3: CASSSPRDRAMNTEAFF. The DNA for the CDR3 is TGTGCCAGCAGCTCTCCCCGGGACAGGGCTATGAACACTGAAGCTTTCTTT.

The CDR3 region is CSARDLLAGASYEQFF. The CDR3 DNA sequence: TGCAGTGCTAGAGATTTGTTAGCGGGAGCCAGTTATGAGCAGTTCTTC. The chain is built from TRBV20-1 and TRBJ2-1; TRBD2 matches at 9 bases. V was pared by 0 bases and J by 8 bases, with 11 bases of the junction left unmatched. The CDR3 covers 16 residues. Germline values: CDR1 DFQATT, CDR2 SNEGSKA (reference sequence).

This clonotype was seen repeatedly, ten times or more. The rearrangement joins TRBV4-3 to TRBJ2-1; unclear D gene. CDR3 length: 18 amino acids. V lost 0 bases, J lost 0 bases, and 15 bases lay in between. Germline V gene sequence: CDR1 LGHNA, CDR2 YSLEER. CDR3 region: CASSQDLPAVSSYNEQFF. CDR3 coding DNA: TGCGCCAGCAGCCAAGATCTACCCGCGGTGAGCTCCTACAATGAGCAGTTCTTC.

This chain connects TRBV7-3 to TRBJ2-7; unclear D gene. V was cut by 0 bases and J by 6 bases, with 9 bases left in between. Germline V gives CDR1 SGHTA, CDR2 FQGTGA. CDR3 length: 13 residues. The CDR3 DNA follows: TGTGCCAGCAGCTTAACTGAAAAGGGCGAGCAGTACTTC. Translated, it gives CASSLTEKGEQYF.